Sequencing of this T cell receptor beta chain was carried out in a study of T cell responses to AZD1222 COVID-19 vaccine. Broader study findings: At baseline, just five or six AZD1222 recipients tested seropositive. Sampling captured repertoires only after the peak T cell response. An increase in Spike-specific TCR breadth and depth was observed after two AZD1222 doses. Reports indicate that nearly half of spike-specific TCRs are directed at unmutated variant regions.

Method: immunoSEQ multiplex PCR; TCRdb's copy keeps in-frame clones and lacks some. The sample lists 180,000 or so clones, around 90% occurring once. Looked up from germline, CDR1 is GTSNPN and CDR2 is SVGIG (reference sequence). The CDR3 covers 12 residues. Trimming at V came to 1 base and at J to 9 bases, leaving 3 bases not matched to a gene. Worth noting for this clone: Its antigen is unidentified.

This material consisted of peripheral blood, taken on day 0 of AZD1222 vaccination. The chain recombines TRBV30 with TRBJ2-1, with TRBD1 matching 7 bases. This receptor was identified in an adult in good health. The CDR3: CAWSEGGGEQFF. CDR3 in DNA: TGTGCCTGGAGTGAAGGGGGCGGTGAGCAGTTCTTC.